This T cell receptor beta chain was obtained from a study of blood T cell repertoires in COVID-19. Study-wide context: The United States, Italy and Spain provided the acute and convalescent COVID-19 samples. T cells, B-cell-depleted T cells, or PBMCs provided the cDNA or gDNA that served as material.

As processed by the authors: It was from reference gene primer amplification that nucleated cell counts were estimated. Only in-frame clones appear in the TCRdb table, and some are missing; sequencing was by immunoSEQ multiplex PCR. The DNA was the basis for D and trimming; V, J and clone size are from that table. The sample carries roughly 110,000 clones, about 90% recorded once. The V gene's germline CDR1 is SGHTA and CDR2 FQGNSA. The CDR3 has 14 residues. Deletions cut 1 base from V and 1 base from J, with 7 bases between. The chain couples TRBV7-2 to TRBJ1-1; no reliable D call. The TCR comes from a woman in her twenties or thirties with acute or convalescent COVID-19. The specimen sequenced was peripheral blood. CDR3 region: CASSLVPGNTEAFF. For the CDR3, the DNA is TGTGCCAGCAGCTTAGTACCCGGGAACACTGAAGCTTTCTTT. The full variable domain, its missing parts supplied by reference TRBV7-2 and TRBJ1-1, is GAGVSQSPSNKVTEKGKDVELRCDPISGHTALYWYRQSLGQGLEFLIYFQGNSAPDKSGLPSDRFSAERTGGSVSTLTIQRTQQEDSAVYLCASSLVPGNTEAFFGQGTRLTVV.